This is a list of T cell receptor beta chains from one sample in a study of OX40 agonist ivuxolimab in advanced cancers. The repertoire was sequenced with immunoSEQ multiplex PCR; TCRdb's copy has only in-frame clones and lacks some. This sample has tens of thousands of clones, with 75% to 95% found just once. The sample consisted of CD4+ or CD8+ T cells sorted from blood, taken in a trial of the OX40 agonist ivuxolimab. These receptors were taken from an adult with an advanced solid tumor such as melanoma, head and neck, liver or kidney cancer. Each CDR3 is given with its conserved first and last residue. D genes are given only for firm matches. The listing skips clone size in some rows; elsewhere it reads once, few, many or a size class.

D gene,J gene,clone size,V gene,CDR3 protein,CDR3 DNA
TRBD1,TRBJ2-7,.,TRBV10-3,CAISEEGQGFPYEQYF,TGTGCCATCAGTGAGGAGGGACAGGGATTTCCCTACGAGCAGTACTTC
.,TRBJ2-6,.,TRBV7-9,CASSFELLSGANVLTF,TGTGCCAGCAGCTTCGAGCTTCTTTCTGGGGCCAACGTCCTGACTTTC
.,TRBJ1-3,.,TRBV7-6,CASSRDKSSGNTIYF,TGTGCCAGCAGCAGAGACAAGAGCTCTGGAAACACCATATATTTT
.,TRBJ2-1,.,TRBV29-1,CSAQRALNEQFF,TGCAGCGCCCAAAGGGCGTTGAATGAGCAGTTCTTC
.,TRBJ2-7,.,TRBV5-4,CASSTGYSYEQYF,TGTGCCAGCAGTACAGGGTACTCCTACGAGCAGTACTTC
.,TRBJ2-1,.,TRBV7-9,CASSLISNYNEQFF,TGTGCCAGCAGCTTGATTTCAAACTACAATGAGCAGTTCTTC
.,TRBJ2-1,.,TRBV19,CASSFSTLNDNEQFF,TGTGCCAGTAGTTTTTCCACTTTAAACGACAATGAGCAGTTCTTC
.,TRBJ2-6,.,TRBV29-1,CSVEDFGNSGANVLTF,TGCAGCGTTGAAGATTTCGGAAACTCTGGGGCCAACGTCCTGACTTTC
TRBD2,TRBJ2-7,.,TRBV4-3,CASSQDLSGIGYEQYF,TGCGCCAGCAGCCAAGACCTCAGCGGGATAGGCTACGAGCAGTACTTC
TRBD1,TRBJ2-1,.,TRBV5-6,CASRYPGQGYNEQFF,TGTGCCAGCAGGTATCCGGGACAGGGCTACAATGAGCAGTTCTTC
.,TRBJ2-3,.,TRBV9,CASSVGTSSTDTQYF,TGTGCCAGCAGCGTTGGGACTTCTAGCACAGATACGCAGTATTTT
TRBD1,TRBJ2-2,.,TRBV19,CATTTGANTGELFF,TGTGCCACCACCACAGGGGCAAACACCGGGGAGCTGTTTTTT
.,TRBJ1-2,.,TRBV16,CASSPAIVEPVRGYTF,TGTGCCAGCAGCCCTGCAATCGTGGAGCCCGTACGGGGCTACACCTTC
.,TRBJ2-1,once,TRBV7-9,CASSLAADHNEQFF,TGTGCCAGCAGCTTAGCAGCGGACCACAATGAGCAGTTCTTC
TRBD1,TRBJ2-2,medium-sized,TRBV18,CASSPRDRGILSGELFF,TGTGCCAGCTCACCACGGGACAGGGGAATTCTTTCCGGGGAGCTGTTTTTT
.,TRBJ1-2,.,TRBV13,CASSITGPYGYTF,TGTGCCAGCAGCATAACAGGACCCTATGGCTACACCTTC
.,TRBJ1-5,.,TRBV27,CASKNRANPNSNQPQHF,TGTGCCAGCAAAAACAGGGCCAACCCAAATAGCAATCAGCCCCAGCATTTT
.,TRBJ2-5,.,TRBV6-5,CASSYSWGNQETQYF,TGTGCCAGCAGTTACTCGTGGGGGAACCAAGAGACCCAGTACTTC
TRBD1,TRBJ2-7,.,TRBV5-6,CASSLAGSGGAYEQYF,TGTGCCAGCAGCTTGGCCGGGTCAGGGGGCGCCTACGAGCAGTACTTC
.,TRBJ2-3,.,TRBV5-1,CASSLIGGKTDTQYF,TGCGCCAGCAGCTTGATAGGGGGGAAGACAGATACGCAGTATTTT
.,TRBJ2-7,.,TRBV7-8,CASSLGGDDPYEQYF,TGTGCCAGCAGCTTGGGCGGGGACGATCCCTACGAGCAGTACTTC
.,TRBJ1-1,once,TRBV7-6,CASSLANPPTEAFF,TGTGCCAGCAGCTTAGCAAATCCGCCTACTGAAGCTTTCTTT
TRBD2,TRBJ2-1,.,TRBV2,CASSETTSGIGYEQFF,TGTGCCAGCAGTGAAACGACTAGCGGGATTGGGTATGAGCAGTTCTTC
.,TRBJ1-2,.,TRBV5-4,CASSFGQNNYGYTF,TGTGCCAGCAGCTTCGGACAGAATAACTATGGCTACACCTTC
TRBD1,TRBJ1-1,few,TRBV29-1,CSERTGEDTEAFF,TGCAGCGAACGGACAGGGGAGGACACTGAAGCTTTCTTT
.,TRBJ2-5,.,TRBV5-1,CASSTGGVHIYQETQYF,TGCGCCAGCAGCACAGGAGGTGTGCACATTTACCAAGAGACCCAGTACTTC
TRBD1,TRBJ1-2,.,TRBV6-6,CASSFGTGGDYGYTF,TGTGCCAGCAGTTTTGGGACAGGGGGCGACTATGGCTACACCTTC
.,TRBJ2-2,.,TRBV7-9,CASSLGANTGELFF,TGTGCCAGCAGCTTAGGTGCGAACACCGGGGAGCTGTTTTTT
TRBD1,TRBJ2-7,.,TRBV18,CASSQPRTGNYEQYF,TGTGCCAGCTCACAGCCTCGGACAGGGAACTACGAGCAGTACTTC
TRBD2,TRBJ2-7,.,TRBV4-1,CASSLGTSGSEEQYF,TGCGCCAGCAGCCTCGGGACTAGCGGTTCTGAAGAGCAGTACTTC
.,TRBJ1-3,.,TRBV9,CASSVDGSSGNTIYF,TGTGCCAGCAGCGTAGACGGGAGCTCTGGAAACACCATATATTTT
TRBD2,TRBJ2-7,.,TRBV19,CASSMGLAGAHEQYF,TGTGCCAGTAGTATGGGACTAGCGGGAGCCCACGAGCAGTACTTC
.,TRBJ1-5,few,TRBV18,CASSGHFSNQPQHF,TGTGCCAGCTCAGGGCATTTTAGCAATCAGCCCCAGCATTTT
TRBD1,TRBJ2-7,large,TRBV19,CASSPGTGSYEQYF,TGTGCCAGTAGTCCCGGGACAGGGTCCTACGAGCAGTACTTC
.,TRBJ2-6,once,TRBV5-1,CASYTGSQSRANVLTF,TGCGCCAGCTATACCGGTTCACAAAGTCGGGCCAACGTCCTGACTTTC
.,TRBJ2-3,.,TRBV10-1,CASSGGIPNPDTQYF,TGCGCCAGCAGTGGGGGCATACCGAATCCGGATACGCAGTATTTT
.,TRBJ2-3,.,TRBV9,CASNSISTDTQYF,TGTGCCAGCAACTCAATTAGCACAGATACGCAGTATTTT
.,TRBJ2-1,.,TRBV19,CASSPLNPLVSSYNEQFF,TGTGCCAGTAGTCCCCTCAACCCTCTTGTAAGCTCCTACAATGAGCAGTTCTTC
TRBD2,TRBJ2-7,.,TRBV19,CASSIVLAATYEQYF,TGTGCCAGTAGTATAGTACTAGCGGCCACCTACGAGCAGTACTTC
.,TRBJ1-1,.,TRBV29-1,CSVAMGDTEAFF,TGCAGCGTTGCCATGGGGGACACTGAAGCTTTCTTT
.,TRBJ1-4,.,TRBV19,CASSFGIWEKLFF,TGTGCCAGTAGTTTTGGGATATGGGAAAAACTGTTTTTT
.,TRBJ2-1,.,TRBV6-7,CASSVRGSNDEQFF,TGTGCCAGCAGTGTCCGAGGCAGCAACGATGAGCAGTTCTTC
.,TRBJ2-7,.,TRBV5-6,CASSSRRQHYEQYF,TGTGCCAGCAGCTCTCGGAGGCAGCACTACGAGCAGTACTTC
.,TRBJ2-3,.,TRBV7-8,CASSLVGYPDTQYF,TGTGCCAGCAGCTTAGTTGGCTACCCGGATACGCAGTATTTT
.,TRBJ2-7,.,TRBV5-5,CASRGYYEQYF,TGTGCCAGCAGGGGGTACTACGAGCAGTACTTC
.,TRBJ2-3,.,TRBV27,CASSPLVSTDTQYF,TGTGCCAGCAGTCCCCTAGTCAGCACAGATACGCAGTATTTT
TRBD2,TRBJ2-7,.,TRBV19,CASSIRGREYEQYF,TGTGCCAGTAGTATTCGCGGGAGAGAGTACGAGCAGTACTTC
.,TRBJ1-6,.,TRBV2,CASLRQESSYNSPLHF,TGTGCCAGCTTAAGACAGGAGAGCTCCTATAATTCACCCCTCCACTTT
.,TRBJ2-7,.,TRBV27,CASSLTGTYEQYF,TGTGCCAGCAGTTTAACAGGGACCTACGAGCAGTACTTC
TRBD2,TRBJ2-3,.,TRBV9,CASSERGGQGTDTQYF,TGTGCCAGCAGCGAGCGGGGGGGACAGGGCACAGATACGCAGTATTTT
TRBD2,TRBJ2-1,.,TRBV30,CAWSLAGGPYEQFF,TGTGCCTGGAGCCTAGCGGGAGGGCCCTATGAGCAGTTCTTC
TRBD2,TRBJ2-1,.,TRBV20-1,CSAEGLVSQFF,TGCAGTGCGGAGGGACTAGTTAGTCAGTTCTTC